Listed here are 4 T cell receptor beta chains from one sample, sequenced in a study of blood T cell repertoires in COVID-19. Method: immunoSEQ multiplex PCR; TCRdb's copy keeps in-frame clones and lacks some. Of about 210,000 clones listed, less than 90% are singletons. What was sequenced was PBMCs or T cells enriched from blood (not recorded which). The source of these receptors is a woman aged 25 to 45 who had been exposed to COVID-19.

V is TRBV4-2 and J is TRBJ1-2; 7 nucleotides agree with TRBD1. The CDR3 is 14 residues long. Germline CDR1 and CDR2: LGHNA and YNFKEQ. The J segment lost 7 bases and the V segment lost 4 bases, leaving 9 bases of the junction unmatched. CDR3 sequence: CASSLDQGGPGYTF. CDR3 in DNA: TGTGCCAGCAGCCTGGACCAGGGGGGCCCTGGCTACACCTTC.

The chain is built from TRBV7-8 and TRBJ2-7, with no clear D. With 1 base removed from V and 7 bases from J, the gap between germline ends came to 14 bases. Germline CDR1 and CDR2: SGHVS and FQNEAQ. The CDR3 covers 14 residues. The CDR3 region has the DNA TGTGCCAGCAGCTTAGTTCGTTCATCGGGTGAGCAGTACTTC. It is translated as CASSLVRSSGEQYF.

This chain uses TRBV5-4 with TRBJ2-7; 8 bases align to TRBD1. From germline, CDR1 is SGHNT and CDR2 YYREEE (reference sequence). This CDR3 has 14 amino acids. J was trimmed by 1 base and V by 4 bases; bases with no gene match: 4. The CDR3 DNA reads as TGTGCCAGCAGCGTGGGACAGGTATCCTACGAGCAGTACTTC. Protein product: CASSVGQVSYEQYF.

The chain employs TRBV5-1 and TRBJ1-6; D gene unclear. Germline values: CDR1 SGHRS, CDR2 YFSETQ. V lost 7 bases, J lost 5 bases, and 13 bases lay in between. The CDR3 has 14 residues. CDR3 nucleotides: TGCGCCAGCGCGGGGAGGCCGGATAATTCACCCCTCCACTTT. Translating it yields CASAGRPDNSPLHF.